This T cell receptor (beta chain) was observed in a study of T cell responses to AZD1222 COVID-19 vaccine. Points from the study as a whole: After two AZD1222 doses, spike-specific TCR breadth and depth rose versus day 0. Baseline testing showed seropositivity in only a handful of AZD1222 recipients. The donor cohort was predominantly white British with a female majority, and clonal diversity may have been underestimated.

A word on this clone: The antigen remains undetermined.

Produced via immunoSEQ multiplex PCR; TCRdb's table is partial and in-frame only. There are 140,000 or so clones in the sample; 80% to 95% occur only once, and under 4.5% lies in the top ten. Germline CDR1 PRHDT, CDR2 FYEKMQ (reference sequence). V lost 4 bases, J lost 3 bases, and 10 bases lay in between. The CDR3 runs to 14 residues. Pooling covered second doses at about 4 or about 12 weeks. Sequencing used peripheral blood, obtained 28 days after the second AZD1222 dose. The TCR comes from an adult who received the AZD1222 COVID-19 vaccine. The V gene is TRBV13, the J gene TRBJ1-3, with D possibly matching TRBD1 (5 bases). The CDR3 loop reads CASSSQGGGNTIYF. CDR3 sequence (DNA): TGTGCCAGCAGCTCCCAGGGTGGTGGAAACACCATATATTTT.